In this sample, the clone carrying this T cell receptor (beta chain) turned up a few times. Antigen: not known. The data belong to a study of T cells in Graves' hyperthyroidism and ophthalmopathy. Study-wide results and caveats: Most thyroid clonotypes with frequency above 0.001 were detected in blood.

Clinical symptoms, serum thyroxine and TRAb, thyroid ultrasound and orbital computed tomography together formed the diagnostic basis. This CDR3 region has 14 residues. V shed 4 bases and J shed 5 bases, with 14 bases lying between them. Germline V lookup: CDR1 PRHDT, CDR2 FYEKMQ (reference sequence). Amplification of TCR beta CDR3 regions used RNA as the template. First-round RT-PCR targeting the TCR CDR3 was performed with the HTBI primer set. TCRdb ran MiXCR on the multiplex PCR reads and lists one entry per CDR3 protein. The repertoire consists of around 660,000 distinct CDR3 sequences, with over 40% occurring once and the leading ten covering approximately 7.2%.

Material for sequencing was peripheral blood or thyroid tissue (not recorded which). The sequence was collected from an adult man with Graves' disease, either hyperthyroidism or ophthalmopathy (not recorded which). This sequence joins TRBV13 and TRBJ2-5; D perhaps matches TRBD2 (6 bases). The CDR3: CASSSREPGETQYF. The CDR3 coding sequence is TGTGCCAGCAGCTCCCGGGAGCCCGGGGAGACCCAGTACTTC.